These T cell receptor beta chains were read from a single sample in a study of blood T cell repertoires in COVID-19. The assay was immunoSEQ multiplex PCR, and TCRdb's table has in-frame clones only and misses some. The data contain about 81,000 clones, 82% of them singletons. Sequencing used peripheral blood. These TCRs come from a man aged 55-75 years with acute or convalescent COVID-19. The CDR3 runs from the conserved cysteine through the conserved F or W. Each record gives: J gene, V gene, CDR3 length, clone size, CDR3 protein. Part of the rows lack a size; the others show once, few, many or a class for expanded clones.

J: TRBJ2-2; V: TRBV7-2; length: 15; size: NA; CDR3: CASIPSGGPSGELFF
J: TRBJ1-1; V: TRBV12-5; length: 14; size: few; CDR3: CASGLQGAGTEAFF
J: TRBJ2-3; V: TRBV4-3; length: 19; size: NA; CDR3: CASSQDGLAGGPKGDTQYF
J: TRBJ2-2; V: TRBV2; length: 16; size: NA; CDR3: CASRRGSGRADGELFF
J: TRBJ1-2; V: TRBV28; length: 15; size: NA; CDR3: CASSSSGTELMAYTF
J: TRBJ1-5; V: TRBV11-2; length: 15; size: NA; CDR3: CASSSDRGGNQPQHF
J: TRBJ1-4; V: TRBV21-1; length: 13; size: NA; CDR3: CASREGGIEKLFF
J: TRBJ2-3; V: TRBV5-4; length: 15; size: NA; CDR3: CASSSPREGTDTQYF
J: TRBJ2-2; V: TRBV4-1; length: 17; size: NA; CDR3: CASSHPGSGPRAGELFF
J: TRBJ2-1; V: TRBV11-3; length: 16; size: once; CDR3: CASSRSRDSEGDEQFF
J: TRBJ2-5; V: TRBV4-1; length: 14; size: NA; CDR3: CASSQKDKQETQYF
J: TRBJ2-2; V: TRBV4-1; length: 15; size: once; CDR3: CASSPRTVDTGELFF
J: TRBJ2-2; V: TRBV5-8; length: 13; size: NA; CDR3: CASSHRNTGELFF
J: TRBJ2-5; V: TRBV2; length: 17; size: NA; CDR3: CASLRLAGGGPQETQYF
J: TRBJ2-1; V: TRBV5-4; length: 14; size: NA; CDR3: CASSSTRAGNEQFF
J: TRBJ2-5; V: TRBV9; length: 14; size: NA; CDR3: CASSVGTGRETQYF
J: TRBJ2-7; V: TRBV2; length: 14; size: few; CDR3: CASRRGGGSYEQYF
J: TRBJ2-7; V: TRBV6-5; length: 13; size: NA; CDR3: CASILGTVYEQYF
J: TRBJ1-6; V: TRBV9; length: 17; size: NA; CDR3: CASSVDPGITLRSPLHF
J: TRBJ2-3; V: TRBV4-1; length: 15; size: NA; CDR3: CASSQTDSGTDTQYF
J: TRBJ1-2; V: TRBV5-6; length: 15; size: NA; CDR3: CASSLGQGAVYGYTF
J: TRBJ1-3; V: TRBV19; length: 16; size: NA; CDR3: CASSILTGLGGNTIYF
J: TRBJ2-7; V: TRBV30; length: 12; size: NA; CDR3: CAWSISPGEQYF
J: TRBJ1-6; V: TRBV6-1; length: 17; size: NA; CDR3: CASSERGGATYNSPLHF
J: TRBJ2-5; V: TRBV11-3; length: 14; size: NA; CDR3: CASSADRDQETQYF
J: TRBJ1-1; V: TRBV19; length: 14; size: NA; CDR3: CASRAGEDHGEAFF
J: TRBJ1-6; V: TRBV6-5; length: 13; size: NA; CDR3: CASSTGGASPLHF
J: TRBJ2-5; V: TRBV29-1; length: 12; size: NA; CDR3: CSVVPGGETQYF
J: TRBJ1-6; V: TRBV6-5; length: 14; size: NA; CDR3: CASRSPTVNSPLHF
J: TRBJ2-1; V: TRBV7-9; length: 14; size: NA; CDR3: CASSISGTVDEQFF
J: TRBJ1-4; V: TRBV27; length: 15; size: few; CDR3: CASSKWTATNEKLFF
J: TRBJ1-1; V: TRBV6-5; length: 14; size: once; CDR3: CASSYSGGGTEAFF
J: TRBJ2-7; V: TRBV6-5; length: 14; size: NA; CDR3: CASSRDRGKYEQYF
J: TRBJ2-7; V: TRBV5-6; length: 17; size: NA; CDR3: CASSPWRLRGTEDEQYF
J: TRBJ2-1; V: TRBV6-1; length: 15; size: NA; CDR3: CASSEGRGDRNEQFF
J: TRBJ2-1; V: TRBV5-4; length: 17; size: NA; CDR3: CASSLGRERGGYNEQFF
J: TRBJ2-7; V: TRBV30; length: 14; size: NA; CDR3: CAWKLADSSYEQYF
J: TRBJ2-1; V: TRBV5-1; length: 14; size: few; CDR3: CASSLTGLANEQFF
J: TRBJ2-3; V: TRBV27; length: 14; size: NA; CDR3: CASSPRLGTDTQYF
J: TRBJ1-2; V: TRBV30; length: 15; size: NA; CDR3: CAWTTVGQGVYGYTF
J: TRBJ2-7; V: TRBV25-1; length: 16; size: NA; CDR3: CASSEYEGRGTYEQYF
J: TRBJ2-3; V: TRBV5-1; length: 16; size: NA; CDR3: CASSLGTGGPSDTQYF
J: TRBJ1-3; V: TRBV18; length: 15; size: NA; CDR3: CASSTTGFTGNTIYF
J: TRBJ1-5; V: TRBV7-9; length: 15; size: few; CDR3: CASTAGAAEGQPQHF
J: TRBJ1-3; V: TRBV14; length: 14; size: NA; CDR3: CASSHRGSGNTIYF
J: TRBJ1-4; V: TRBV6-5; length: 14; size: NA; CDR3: CASNMGGTGEKLFF
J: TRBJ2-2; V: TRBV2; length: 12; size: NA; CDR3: CASSGSGGELFF
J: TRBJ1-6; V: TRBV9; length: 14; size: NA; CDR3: CASSVRTGESPLHF